This TCR beta chain is from a study of CD8 T cells in Susac syndrome. RNA amounts of roughly 0.5 to 1 ug underwent reverse transcription with random hexamers. In TCRdb, the immunoSEQ multiplex PCR reads were re-called with MiXCR into one record per CDR3 protein. The sample contains approximately 120,000 distinct CDR3 sequences, about 90% of which appear only once. Germline loops: CDR1 DFQATT, CDR2 SNEGSKA (reference sequence). The CDR3 is 15 amino acids. V shed 0 bases and J 3 bases; nucleotides not matched to a gene: 5. Study results and caveats: A relatively small number of individuals underwent TCR sequencing and HLA analysis.

A word on this clonotype: Its antigen is undetermined.

Blood CD8+ and CD4+ T cells underwent high-throughput TCR beta sequencing. The clonotype was recovered from a human donor in good health. This sequence joins TRBV20-1 and TRBJ2-7; 10 bases fit TRBD2. The specimen was CD8+ T cells from PBMCs. Written as DNA, the CDR3 is TGCAGTGCTAGAGATCCAGCGGGAGGGCTCTACGAGCAGTACTTC. It codes for CSARDPAGGLYEQYF.